Described below is a single T cell receptor (beta chain) sequence and its context. The sample is drawn from a study of patients and donors after allogeneic stem cell transplantation. TCRdb recomputed calls from the RT-PCR reads with MiXCR, one row per CDR3 protein. The repertoire holds 28,000 or so distinct CDR3 sequences, 6.8% seen once, with approximately 35% in the top ten. This clonotype originated in a human donor who was either an allogeneic HSCT recipient or a stem cell or donor lymphocyte infusion donor (not recorded which). It is not recorded whose cells these are; they may come from a transplant donor. The specimen sequenced was blood, either unsorted or a sorted T cell fraction (not recorded which).

The DNA of the CDR3 is TGTGCCAGCAGTTACTCGGGTAGCGGCTCCTACGAGCAGTACTTC. Protein sequence: CASSYSGSGSYEQYF. The chain couples TRBV6-2 or TRBV6-3 to TRBJ2-7, with D possibly matching TRBD2 (6 bases). The V and J ends lost 0 bases and 0 bases respectively, with 9 bases between them. The CDR3 loop spans 15 amino acids. Germline V CDR1 and CDR2: MNHEY, SVGEGT.